This T cell receptor beta chain originates from a study of post-analysis software for immune sequencing data. Whole-study context: Some patients lacked subtype; others had relapsing-remitting, secondary progressive or progressive-relapsing disease.

Findings and caveats of the study: Controls' normalized Chao1 diversity significantly exceeded that of multiple sclerosis patients. Batch-mates among the samples co-clustered strongly by F measure. The five TRBV segments detected at higher frequency in patients than in controls included TRBV5-6, TRBV5-1 and TRBV20-1.

Note on this clonotype: What it binds is unknown.

The library was made from cDNA and included unique molecular identifiers. TCRdb used MiXCR to reprocess the PCR reads, holding one entry per CDR3 protein. The table shows roughly 800,000 distinct CDR3 sequences, with 30% occurring only once. The CDR3 runs to 12 residues. The germline CDR1 and CDR2 sequences are SGHTA and FQGNSA. Trimming took off 5 bases at V and 6 bases at J, with 10 bases between the two ends. The source is a girl aged 5-17 years with multiple sclerosis. Material for sequencing was blood. The genes are TRBV7-2 and TRBJ1-2; weak D call: TRBD1 (6 bases). CDR3 residues: CASSGYRDGYTF. The DNA for the CDR3 is TGTGCCAGCAGCGGCTACAGGGATGGCTACACCTTC.